The 24 T cell receptor beta chains below were found in one sample sequenced in a study of OX40 agonist ivuxolimab in advanced cancers. The repertoire was sequenced with immunoSEQ multiplex PCR; TCRdb's copy has only in-frame clones and lacks some. The sample holds about 96,000 clones, roughly 87% seen once. The starting material was CD4+ or CD8+ T cells sorted from blood, obtained in a trial of the OX40 agonist ivuxolimab. The receptor set was obtained from an adult with an advanced solid tumor such as melanoma, head and neck, liver or kidney cancer.

The CDR3 DNA reads TGTGCCAGCAGCGGTATGGGTGGAAACACCATATATTTT. As protein: CASSGMGGNTIYF. The chain is built from TRBV9 and TRBJ1-3, with no clear D. The CDR3 length is 13 residues. The germline V gene encodes CDR1 SGDLS and CDR2 YYNGEE. V was trimmed by 3 bases and J by 3 bases, leaving 7 bases between them.

J is TRBJ1-1 and V is TRBV29-1; D remains ambiguous. Trimming cost V 7 bases and J 9 bases, with 15 bases left between them. The CDR3 covers 11 residues. CDR1 and CDR2 from the germline V gene are SQVTM and ANQGSEA. The CDR3 sequence: CSAGSWGQAFF. CDR3 bases: TGCAGCGCCGGCTCTTGGGGTCAAGCTTTCTTT.

V gene TRBV5-6 combines with J gene TRBJ2-1; D remains unclear. The length of the CDR3 is 16 residues. V was shortened by 4 bases and J by 0 bases, with 14 bases between the two germline ends. Germline assignment: CDR1 SGHDT and CDR2 YYEEEE. The CDR3 nucleotides read TGTGCCAGCAGCCCCTTAGCTCCGAGCTCCTACAATGAGCAGTTCTTC. Translated, it gives CASSPLAPSSYNEQFF.

V usage is TRBV7-9 and J usage is TRBJ2-3; D not resolved. CDR1 is SEHNR and CDR2 is FQNEAQ in the germline V gene (reference sequence). This CDR3 has 13 residues. V was shortened by 5 bases and J by 6 bases, with 12 bases between the two germline ends. Here the CDR3 DNA reads TGTGCCAGCAGCATAACAGTCTCCGATACGCAGTATTTT. Its translation is CASSITVSDTQYF. The full variable domain, with the rest looked up from reference TRBV7-9 and TRBJ2-3, is DTGVSQNPRHKITKRGQNVTFRCDPISEHNRLYWYRQTLGQGPEFLTYFQNEAQLEKSRLLSDRFSAERPKGSFSTLEIQRTEQGDSAMYLCASSITVSDTQYFGPGTRLTVL.

The chain uses TRBV11-2 and TRBJ2-1; 7 bases fit TRBD2. The junction had 10 bases not matched to a gene; V was cut back by 3 bases and J by 5 bases. Germline V lookup: CDR1 SGHAT, CDR2 FQNNGV. The CDR3 sequence is 16 residues long. CDR3 in DNA: TGTGCCAGCAGCTTCCGCGGGAGCGGCTTAAACAATGAGCAGTTCTTC. This translates into CASSFRGSGLNNEQFF. The full variable domain, with the rest looked up from reference TRBV11-2 and TRBJ2-1, is EAGVAQSPRYKIIEKRQSVAFWCNPISGHATLYWYQQILGQGPKLLIQFQNNGVVDDSQLPKDRFSAERLKGVDSTLKIQPAKLEDSAVYLCASSFRGSGLNNEQFFGPGTRLTVL.

J is TRBJ1-2 and V is TRBV9; TRBD1 is a possible D gene (6 bases). Germline lookup yields CDR1 SGDLS and CDR2 YYNGEE. The CDR3 is 15 residues long. V lost 4 bases, J lost 6 bases, and 19 bases lay in between. The chain's CDR3 is CASSPSTNRVDGYTF. CDR3 in DNA: TGTGCCAGCAGCCCATCCACTAACAGGGTAGATGGCTACACCTTC. Complete variable domain (other parts from reference TRBV9 and TRBJ1-2): DSGVTQTPKHLITATGQRVTLRCSPRSGDLSVYWYQQSLDQGLQFLIQYYNGEERAKGNILERFSAQQFPDLHSELNLSSLELGDSALYFCASSPSTNRVDGYTFGSGTRLTVV.

The chain couples TRBV7-9 to TRBJ1-5; 9 bases agree with TRBD1. CDR1 is SEHNR and CDR2 is FQNEAQ in the germline V gene (reference sequence). The CDR3 has 16 residues. The trim removed 1 base at V and 9 bases at J, leaving 10 bases unmatched. The DNA of the CDR3 is TGTGCCAGCAGCTTAGAACATGGAACAGGGGGCGGGCCCCAGCATTTT. Residues: CASSLEHGTGGGPQHF.

This chain joins TRBV4-2 and TRBJ2-1; possible D gene TRBD2, 5 bases. CDR3 length equals 15 residues. V was shortened by 4 bases and J by 0 bases, with 10 bases between the two germline ends. Germline V gives CDR1 LGHNA, CDR2 YNFKEQ. CDR3 loop: CASSLFGSSYNEQFF. CDR3 bases: TGTGCCAGCAGCCTATTTGGGAGCTCCTACAATGAGCAGTTCTTC.

The chain joins TRBV7-2 to TRBJ1-5; D is ambiguous. Trimming shortened V by 5 bases and J by 1 base, and 3 bases separated the two germline ends. The CDR3 covers 12 residues. Germline V gives CDR1 SGHTA, CDR2 FQGNSA. CDR3 coding DNA: TGTGCCAGCAGCCCCAGCAATCAGCCCCAGCATTTT. Protein: CASSPSNQPQHF.

The chain recombines TRBV5-1 with TRBJ2-5; maybe TRBD2 (6 bases). The CDR3 covers 15 residues. Trimming stripped 5 bases from V and 5 bases from J, with 19 bases between. CDR1 is SGHRS and CDR2 is YFSETQ in the germline V gene. The CDR3 loop is CASRPVGGEEETQYF. The CDR3 DNA follows: TGCGCCAGCAGACCTGTCGGAGGGGAGGAGGAGACCCAGTACTTC.

The rearrangement uses TRBV9 and TRBJ2-5; 7 bases map to TRBD2. Germline V CDR1 and CDR2: SGDLS, YYNGEE. The ends lost 4 bases at V and 5 bases at J; junction bases unmatched: 14. The CDR3 runs 16 residues. CDR3 amino acids: CASSSPSSGWVETQYF. DNA of the CDR3: TGTGCCAGCAGCTCTCCGAGTAGCGGGTGGGTGGAGACCCAGTACTTC.

V gene TRBV7-6 combines with J gene TRBJ2-7, with D unclear. CDR1 and CDR2 (germline): SGHVS, FNYEAQ. The V gene lost 1 base and the J gene lost 0 bases, with 4 bases spanning the gap. The CDR3 runs to 13 residues. CDR3 region: CASSLDISYEQYF. The CDR3 DNA reads as TGTGCCAGCAGCTTAGATATCTCCTACGAGCAGTACTTC.

The chain recombines TRBV9 with TRBJ2-1; the D gene is possibly TRBD1 (8 bases). V lost 5 bases, J lost 3 bases, and 21 bases lay in between. The CDR3 consists of 17 residues. Germline CDR1 reads SGDLS; CDR2 reads YYNGEE. The CDR3 loop reads CASSKTGGVGGYNEQFF. In DNA, the CDR3 is TGTGCCAGCAGTAAAACAGGGGGGGTAGGCGGCTACAATGAGCAGTTCTTC.

This rearrangement joins TRBV7-8 to TRBJ2-1; D possibly corresponds to TRBD1 (6 bases). CDR3 length: 13 amino acids. Germline lookup yields CDR1 SGHVS and CDR2 FQNEAQ. With 6 bases removed from V and 6 bases from J, the gap between germline ends came to 12 bases. The CDR3 nucleotides are TGTGCCAGCAGAAGACAGGTTGGCAATGAGCAGTTCTTC. This encodes CASRRQVGNEQFF.

In nucleotides, the CDR3 is TGCGCCAGCAGTGACGGTGGACTAGCGGAGGTGGTCTCCTACGAGCAGTACTTC. This gives the protein CASSDGGLAEVVSYEQYF. The chain carries TRBV10-2 and TRBJ2-5; the match to TRBD2 covers 10 bases. Matching the DNA end better, TRBJ2-7 makes the J call doubtful. CDR3 length equals 18 residues. Germline V gene data show CDR1 as WSHSY and CDR2 as SAAADI.

The rearrangement links TRBV11-3 to TRBJ2-1; a weak D match, TRBD2 (5 bases). From germline, CDR1 is SGHNT and CDR2 YENEEA. Trimming took off 8 bases at V and 5 bases at J, with 19 bases between the two ends. The CDR3 runs 15 residues. The DNA for the CDR3 is TGTGCCAGCCGCCAAATCGACTACAGAGACAATGAGCAGTTCTTC. This translates into CASRQIDYRDNEQFF.

J is TRBJ2-5 and V is TRBV5-8; TRBD2 agrees at 8 bases. The V gene end was trimmed by 4 bases and the J gene end by 4 bases; junction bases not matched to a gene: 15. Germline CDR1 and CDR2: SGHTS and YDEGEE. The CDR3 is 17 residues long. The chain's CDR3 is CASSPLREAGVGETQYF. The CDR3 DNA reads TGTGCCAGCAGCCCCTTACGAGAAGCGGGAGTGGGAGAGACCCAGTACTTC.

This rearrangement joins TRBV27 to TRBJ2-7, with TRBD2 matching 12 bases. Germline values: CDR1 MNHEY, CDR2 SMNVEV (reference sequence). Unmatched junction bases numbered 10, after V lost 2 bases and J lost 2 bases. The CDR3 is 18 residues long. The CDR3 region is CASSLTTSGRTTPYEQYF. In DNA form, the CDR3 reads TGTGCCAGCAGTTTAACTACTAGCGGGAGGACCACCCCCTACGAGCAGTACTTC.

Only one count was recorded for this clone. The chain couples TRBV19 to TRBJ2-1, with D tentatively TRBD1 (6 bases). Between the trimmed V and J ends, which lost 10 bases and 8 bases, there was a span of 18 bases. Germline lookup yields CDR1 LNHDA and CDR2 SQIVND (reference sequence). There are 13 residues in the CDR3. In DNA form, the CDR3 reads TGTGCCATCGCCGGGACAACTCGCGATGAGCAGTTCTTC. Translation gives CAIAGTTRDEQFF.

J is TRBJ2-1 and V is TRBV5-5; D unresolved. The CDR3 has 15 amino acids. The ends were cut back, 0 bases at V and 2 bases at J, with 9 bases in the middle. CDR1 and CDR2 (germline): SGHKS, YYEKEE (reference sequence). This CDR3 is CASSLGTSAYNEQFF. CDR3 in DNA: TGTGCCAGCAGCTTGGGAACCTCGGCCTACAATGAGCAGTTCTTC.

This sequence joins TRBV28 and TRBJ2-7; 11 nucleotides line up with TRBD2. The germline V gene has CDR1 MDHEN and CDR2 SYDVKM. CDR3 length equals 15 residues. The junction had 11 bases not matched to a gene; V was cut back by 6 bases and J by 7 bases. CDR3 protein: CASSPPRTSGLEQYF. CDR3 bases: TGTGCCAGCAGCCCACCCCGGACTAGCGGGTTGGAGCAGTACTTC.

The gene calls are TRBV5-6 and TRBJ2-2; 15 bases match TRBD2. This CDR3 region has 17 residues. Germline CDR1 is SGHDT and CDR2 is YYEEEE. Trimming removed 3 bases from V and 5 bases from J; junction bases left unmatched: 5. The CDR3 reads CASSYRTSGRVTGELFF. The CDR3 DNA reads as TGTGCCAGCAGCTACCGGACTAGCGGGAGGGTTACCGGGGAGCTGTTTTTT.

This chain joins TRBV6-5 and TRBJ2-3, with 9 bases fitting TRBD2. CDR1 and CDR2 (germline): MNHEY, SVGAGI. The CDR3 length is 15 residues. V dropped 6 bases and J dropped 2; count of bases not matched to a gene: 6. The CDR3 sequence is CASSLSGSVTDTQYF. In nucleotides, the CDR3 is TGTGCCAGCAGCCTTAGCGGGAGCGTCACAGATACGCAGTATTTT.

This chain links TRBV5-4 with TRBJ2-7, with TRBD2 identical over 11 bases. This CDR3 is built from 17 residues. Germline trimming cut 4 bases from V and 3 bases from J; bases unmatched to any gene: 12. CDR1 and CDR2 from the germline V gene are SGHNT and YYREEE (reference sequence). The CDR3 loop reads CASSLGTSGASNYEQYF. CDR3 DNA: TGTGCCAGCAGCCTAGGGACTAGCGGAGCCTCAAACTACGAGCAGTACTTC.